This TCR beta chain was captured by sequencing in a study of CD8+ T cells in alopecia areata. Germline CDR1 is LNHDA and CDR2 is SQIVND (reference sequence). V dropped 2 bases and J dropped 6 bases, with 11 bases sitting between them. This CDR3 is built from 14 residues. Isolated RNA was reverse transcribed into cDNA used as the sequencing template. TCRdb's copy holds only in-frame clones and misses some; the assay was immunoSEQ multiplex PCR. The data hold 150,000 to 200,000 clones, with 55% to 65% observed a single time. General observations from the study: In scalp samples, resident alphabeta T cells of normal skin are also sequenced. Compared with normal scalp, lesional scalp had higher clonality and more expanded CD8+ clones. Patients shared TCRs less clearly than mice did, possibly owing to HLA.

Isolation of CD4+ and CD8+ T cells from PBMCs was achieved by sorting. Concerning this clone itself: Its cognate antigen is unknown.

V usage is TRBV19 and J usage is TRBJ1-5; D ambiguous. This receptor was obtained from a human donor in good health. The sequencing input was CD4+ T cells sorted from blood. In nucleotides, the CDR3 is TGTGCCAGTAGTATACTGCAGGTGGGTCAGCCCCAGCATTTT. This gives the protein CASSILQVGQPQHF.